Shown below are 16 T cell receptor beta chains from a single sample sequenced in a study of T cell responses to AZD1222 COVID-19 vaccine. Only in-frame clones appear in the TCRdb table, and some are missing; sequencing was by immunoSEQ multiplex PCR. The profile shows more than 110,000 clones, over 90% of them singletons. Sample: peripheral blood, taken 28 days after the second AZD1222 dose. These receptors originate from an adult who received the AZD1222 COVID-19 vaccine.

This CDR3 is CASSPRIAEAFF. CDR3 DNA sequence: TGTGCCAGCTCACCTCGGATAGCAGAAGCTTTCTTT. V is TRBV18 and J is TRBJ1-1, with no clear D. CDR1 KGHSH and CDR2 LQKENI come from the germline V gene. CDR3 size: 12 residues. The ends were cut back, 3 bases at V and 8 bases at J, with 10 bases in the middle.

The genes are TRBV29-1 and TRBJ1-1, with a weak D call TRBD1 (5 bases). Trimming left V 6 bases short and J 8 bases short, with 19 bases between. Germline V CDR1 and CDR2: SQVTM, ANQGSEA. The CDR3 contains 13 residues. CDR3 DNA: TGCAGCGTCGGGGGACTCTTAGGCCACGAAGCTTTCTTT. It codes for CSVGGLLGHEAFF.

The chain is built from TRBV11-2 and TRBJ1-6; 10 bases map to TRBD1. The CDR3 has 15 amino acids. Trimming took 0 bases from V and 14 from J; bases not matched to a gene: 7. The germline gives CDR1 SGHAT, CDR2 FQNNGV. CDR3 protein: CASSLETGQGISLHF. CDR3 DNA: TGTGCCAGCAGCTTAGAAACGGGACAGGGGATATCCCTCCACTTT.

CDR3 in DNA: TGTGCCAGCAGTTCCTCTGGTCTAGCGGGATTTTACGAGCAGTACTTC. This sequence encodes CASSSSGLAGFYEQYF. This chain connects TRBV28 to TRBJ2-7, with 9 bases lining up with TRBD2. The CDR3 runs to 16 residues. The germline V gene encodes CDR1 MDHEN and CDR2 SYDVKM. The junction had 11 bases not matched to a gene; V was cut back by 4 bases and J by 4 bases.

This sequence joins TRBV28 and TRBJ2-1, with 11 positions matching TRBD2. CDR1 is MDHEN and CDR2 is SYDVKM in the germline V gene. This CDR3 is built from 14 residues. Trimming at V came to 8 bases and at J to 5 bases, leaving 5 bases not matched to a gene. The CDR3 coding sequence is TGTGCCAGCGGCCGACTAGCGGGAAACAATGAGCAGTTCTTC. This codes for CASGRLAGNNEQFF. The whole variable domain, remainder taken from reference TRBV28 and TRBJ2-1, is DVKVTQSSRYLVKRTGEKVFLECVQDMDHENMFWYRQDPGLGLRLIYFSYDVKMKEKGDIPEGYSVSREKKERFSLILESASTNQTSMYLCASGRLAGNNEQFFGPGTRLTVL.

The CDR3, as DNA: TGTGCCAGCAGTTCTGGATCAAATAGCAATCAGCCCCAGCATTTT. Protein product: CASSSGSNSNQPQHF. The chain combines TRBV28 with TRBJ1-5; D remains unclear. The length of the CDR3 is 15 residues. The ends were cut back, 4 bases at V and 0 bases at J, with 10 bases in the middle. Germline lookup yields CDR1 MDHEN and CDR2 SYDVKM.

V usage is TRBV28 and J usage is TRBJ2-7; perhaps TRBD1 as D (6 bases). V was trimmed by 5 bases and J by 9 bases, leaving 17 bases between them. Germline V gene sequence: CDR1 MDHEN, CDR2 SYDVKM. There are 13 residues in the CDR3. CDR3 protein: CASSPGLQQGQYF. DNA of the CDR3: TGTGCCAGCAGTCCGGGCCTCCAACAGGGGCAGTACTTC.

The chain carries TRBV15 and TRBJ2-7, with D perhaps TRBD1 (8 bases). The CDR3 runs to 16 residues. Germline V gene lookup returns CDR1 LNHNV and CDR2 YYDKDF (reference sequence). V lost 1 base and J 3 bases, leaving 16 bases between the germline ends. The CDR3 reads CATSRGATGDYYEQYF. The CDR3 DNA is TGTGCCACCAGCAGAGGGGCGACAGGGGACTACTACGAGCAGTACTTC.

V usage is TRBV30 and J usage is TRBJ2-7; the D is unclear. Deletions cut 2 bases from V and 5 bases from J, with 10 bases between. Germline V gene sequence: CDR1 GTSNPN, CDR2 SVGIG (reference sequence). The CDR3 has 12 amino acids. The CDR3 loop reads CAWSREGDEQYF. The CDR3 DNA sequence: TGTGCCTGGAGTAGAGAAGGAGACGAGCAGTACTTC.

The CDR3 reads CASSSETGYGYTF. The CDR3 DNA sequence: TGTGCCAGCAGCTCTGAAACTGGCTATGGCTACACCTTC. V gene TRBV5-5 combines with J gene TRBJ1-2, with D hard to call. CDR1 is SGHKS, CDR2 YYEKEE, per germline (reference sequence). Deletions cut 3 bases from V and 4 bases from J, with 10 bases between. The CDR3 is 13 amino acids. The full variable domain, its missing parts supplied by reference TRBV5-5 and TRBJ1-2, is DAGVTQSPTHLIKTRGQQVTLRCSPISGHKSVSWYQQVLGQGPQFIFQYYEKEERGRGNFPDRFSARQFPNYSSELNVNALLLGDSALYLCASSSETGYGYTFGSGTRLTVV.

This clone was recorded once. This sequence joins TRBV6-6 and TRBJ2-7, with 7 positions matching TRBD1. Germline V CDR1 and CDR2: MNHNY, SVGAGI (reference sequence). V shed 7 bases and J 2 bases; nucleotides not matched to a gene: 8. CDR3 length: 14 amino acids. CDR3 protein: CASNQPGQTYEQYF. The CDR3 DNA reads TGTGCCAGCAATCAGCCGGGACAGACCTACGAGCAGTACTTC.

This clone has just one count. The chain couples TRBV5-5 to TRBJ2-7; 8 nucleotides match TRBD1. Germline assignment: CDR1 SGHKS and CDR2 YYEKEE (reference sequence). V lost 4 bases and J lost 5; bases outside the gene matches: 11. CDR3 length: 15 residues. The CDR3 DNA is TGTGCCAGCAGCCCGGGGTGGACAGGGATGGACGAGCAGTACTTC. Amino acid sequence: CASSPGWTGMDEQYF.

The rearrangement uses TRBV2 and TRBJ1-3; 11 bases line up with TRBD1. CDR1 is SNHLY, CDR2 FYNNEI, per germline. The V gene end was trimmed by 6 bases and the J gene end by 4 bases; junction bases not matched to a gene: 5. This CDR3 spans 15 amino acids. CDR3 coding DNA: TGTGCCAGCAGCGGAGGACAGGGGGCGGGAAACACCATATATTTT. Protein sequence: CASSGGQGAGNTIYF.

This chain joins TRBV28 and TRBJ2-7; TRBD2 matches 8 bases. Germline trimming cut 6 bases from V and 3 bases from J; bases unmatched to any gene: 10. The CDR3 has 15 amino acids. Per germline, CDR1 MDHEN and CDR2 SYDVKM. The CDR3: CASSLSGGKYYEQYF. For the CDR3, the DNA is TGTGCCAGCAGCCTAAGCGGGGGAAAATACTACGAGCAGTACTTC.

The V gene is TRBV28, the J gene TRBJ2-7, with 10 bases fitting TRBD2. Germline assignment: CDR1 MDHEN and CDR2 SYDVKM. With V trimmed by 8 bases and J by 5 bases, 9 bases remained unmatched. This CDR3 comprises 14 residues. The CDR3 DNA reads TGTGCCAGCTCGGGTAGACTAGCGGGTAACGAGCAGTACTTC. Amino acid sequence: CASSGRLAGNEQYF.

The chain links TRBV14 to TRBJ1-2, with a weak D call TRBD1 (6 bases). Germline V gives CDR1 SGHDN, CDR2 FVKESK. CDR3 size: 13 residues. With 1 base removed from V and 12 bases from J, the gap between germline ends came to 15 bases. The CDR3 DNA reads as TGTGCCAGCAGCCAAGCCATTCGGGGGGCCCACACCTTC. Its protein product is CASSQAIRGAHTF.